Listed here are 20 T cell receptor beta chains from one sample, sequenced in a study of CD8 T cells in Susac syndrome (dated by TCRdb to between 2019 and 2020). Receptors were amplified or captured by the immunoSEQ multiplex PCR assay. RNA was extracted using the RNeasy kit, and roughly 0.45 to 1 microgram was reverse transcribed with random hexamers. TCRdb reran the public reads through fastp at Q25 and MiXCR, keeping productive beta chains. Every entry covers one CDR3 protein and lists the most common genes and DNA from its rows. A total of some 120,000 distinct CDR3 sequences appear in this sample, around 91% of them only once. The ten largest clones take up roughly 0.25% of the sample. Sequencing used CD8+ T cells from PBMCs. These TCRs come from a human donor with multiple sclerosis.

The chain is built from TRBV5-6 and TRBJ2-3; D tentatively fits TRBD1 or TRBD2 (5 bases each). The germline V and J ends were trimmed by 4 bases and 2 bases, with 14 bases remaining between them. Germline CDR1 reads SGHDT; CDR2 reads YYEEEE. This CDR3 is 15 amino acids long. The CDR3 here is CASSPGTDYTDTQYF. The CDR3 DNA reads as TGTGCCAGCAGCCCCGGGACGGATTACACAGATACGCAGTATTTT.

The genes are TRBV6-5 and TRBJ2-5, with TRBD2 matching over 10 bases. With V trimmed by 2 bases and J by 5 bases, 2 bases remained unmatched. The CDR3 consists of 14 residues. From germline, CDR1 is MNHEY and CDR2 SVGAGI. DNA for the CDR3: TGTGCCAGCAGTTACGGACTAGCGGTTGAGACCCAGTACTTC. It translates to CASSYGLAVETQYF.

The chain carries TRBV7-9 and TRBJ2-2; the match to TRBD2 covers 8 bases. The V gene's germline CDR1 is SEHNR and CDR2 FQNEAQ (reference sequence). The CDR3 has 14 amino acids. The V and J ends lost 5 bases and 6 bases, in that order; junction bases with no gene match: 5. The chain's CDR3 is CASSGPAGAGELFF. Written as DNA, the CDR3 is TGTGCCAGCAGCGGACCAGCGGGAGCCGGGGAGCTGTTTTTT.

The J gene is TRBJ1-1, the V gene TRBV7-2; D not resolved. Germline V CDR1 and CDR2: SGHTA, FQGNSA. Trimming stripped 1 base from V and 0 bases from J, with 9 bases between. The CDR3 loop spans 15 amino acids. CDR3 loop: CASSLEAVLNTEAFF. CDR3 coding DNA: TGTGCCAGCAGCTTAGAGGCGGTATTGAACACTGAAGCTTTCTTT.

The J gene is TRBJ2-7, the V gene TRBV28; D is unresolved. The CDR3 runs 12 residues. Germline loops: CDR1 MDHEN, CDR2 SYDVKM. Trimming took off 4 bases at V and 0 bases at J, with 4 bases between the two ends. CDR3 loop: CASSSISYEQYF. The CDR3 bases are TGTGCCAGCAGTTCTATCTCCTACGAGCAGTACTTC.

The chain combines TRBV27 with TRBJ2-2; 10 nucleotides match TRBD2. This CDR3 comprises 18 residues. Germline assignment: CDR1 MNHEY and CDR2 SMNVEV (reference sequence). V dropped 4 bases and J dropped 8; count of bases not matched to a gene: 16. CDR3 coding DNA: TGTGCCAGCAGTTCCCTAGGTAGCGGGAGGAAACTTTGGGGGGAGCTGTTTTTT. Translated: CASSSLGSGRKLWGELFF.

The rearrangement joins TRBV20-1 to TRBJ2-7; D perhaps matches TRBD2 (5 bases). The CDR3 has 15 residues. Germline loops: CDR1 DFQATT, CDR2 SNEGSKA (reference sequence). V was pared by 0 bases and J by 0 bases, with 12 bases between. The CDR3 nucleotides are TGCAGTGCTAGAGATTACTTGGGGAGCTCCTACGAGCAGTACTTC. Translation gives CSARDYLGSSYEQYF.

The genes are TRBV7-9 and TRBJ2-2, with D possibly matching TRBD1 (5 bases). The CDR3 is 14 amino acids. The germline V gene has CDR1 SEHNR and CDR2 FQNEAQ (reference sequence). V dropped 3 bases and J dropped 4 bases, with 9 bases sitting between them. The CDR3 nucleotides are TGTGCCAGCAGCTTTGCAGGGCGCACCGGGGAGCTGTTTTTT. It codes for CASSFAGRTGELFF.

The rearrangement links TRBV6-5 to TRBJ2-5, with D tentatively TRBD2 (5 bases). The CDR3 covers 14 residues. The germline V and J ends were trimmed by 5 bases and 1 base, with 11 bases remaining between them. Germline V lookup: CDR1 MNHEY, CDR2 SVGAGI. The CDR3 DNA reads as TGTGCCAGCAGTCACGGACTGGTCCAAGAGACCCAGTACTTC. It specifies CASSHGLVQETQYF.

The chain uses TRBV14 and TRBJ2-7, with 12 positions matching TRBD1. Trimming at V came to 2 bases and at J to 6 bases, leaving 8 bases not matched to a gene. The germline V gene has CDR1 SGHDN and CDR2 FVKESK. This CDR3 contains 16 residues. The CDR3, as DNA: TGTGCCAGCAGCCAACTCCGGGACAGGGGGCTAGGCGAGCAGTACTTC. Protein sequence: CASSQLRDRGLGEQYF.

Notes on this clonotype: Given the absence of the conserved phenylalanine or tryptophan at the CDR3 end, a read error is likely. The genes are TRBV3-1 and TRBJ2-7; 9 bases are shared with TRBD2. The germline V gene encodes CDR1 LGHDT and CDR2 YNNKEL (reference sequence). J was trimmed by 3 bases and V by 4 bases; bases with no gene match: 4. This CDR3 region has 14 residues. The chain's CDR3 is CASSLVRGGYEQYL. The CDR3 region has the DNA TGTGCCAGCAGCCTTGTGCGGGGGGGCTACGAGCAGTACCTC.

The chain recombines TRBV29-1 with TRBJ2-1; D is possibly TRBD1 or TRBD2 (5 bases each). The CDR3 extends over 11 amino acids. Trimming stripped 4 bases from V and 6 bases from J, with 7 bases between. The germline CDR1 and CDR2 sequences are SQVTM and ANQGSEA. Written as DNA, the CDR3 is TGCAGCGTTGCTGGGGGCAATGAGCAGTTCTTC. Translating it yields CSVAGGNEQFF.

The gene calls are TRBV12-3 or TRBV12-4 and TRBJ2-1; no firm D call. The CDR3 has 14 amino acids. Trimming removed 7 bases from V and 4 bases from J, with 14 bases in between. This chain's CDR3 is CASTLKAPYNEQFF. CDR3 in DNA: TGTGCCAGCACACTTAAGGCTCCTTACAATGAGCAGTTCTTC.

The rearrangement uses TRBV6-1 and TRBJ2-7, with D maybe TRBD1 (6 bases). V was shortened by 6 bases and J by 2 bases, with 17 bases between the two germline ends. Germline CDR1 reads MNHNS; CDR2 reads SASEGT. The CDR3 spans 15 residues. The CDR3 region has the DNA TGTGCCAGCAGCCTTTTGCGGTCAGGGGCCTACGAGCAGTACTTC. Translation: CASSLLRSGAYEQYF.

This clonotype has just one count. This sequence joins TRBV6-5 and TRBJ2-1; D ambiguous. V gave up 6 bases and J gave up 8 bases, with 17 bases separating them. Germline loops: CDR1 MNHEY, CDR2 SVGAGI. This CDR3 contains 14 residues. The CDR3 sequence: CASSPTGPGHEQFF. The CDR3 DNA is TGTGCCAGCAGCCCCACGGGCCCTGGGCATGAGCAGTTCTTC.

The rearrangement joins TRBV5-4 to TRBJ2-3; weak D call: TRBD2 (6 bases). This CDR3 is built from 13 residues. The germline V gene has CDR1 SGHNT and CDR2 YYREEE (reference sequence). V gave up 9 bases and J gave up 6 bases, with 17 bases separating them. The CDR3: CATYEGLADTQYF. In DNA, the CDR3 is TGTGCCACCTACGAGGGACTTGCGGATACGCAGTATTTT.

CDR3 coding DNA: TGTGCCAGCAGCCAGTCCGGGTTGGGGCCTGAAGCTTTCTTT. Its protein is CASSQSGLGPEAFF. This chain connects TRBV3-1 to TRBJ1-1, with D perhaps TRBD1 (5 bases). Trimming removed 3 bases from V and 6 bases from J, with 14 bases in between. CDR1 and CDR2 (germline): LGHDT, YNNKEL (reference sequence). The CDR3 consists of 14 residues. Full variable domain (outside the CDR3, taken from reference TRBV3-1 and TRBJ1-1): DTAVSQTPKYLVTQMGNDKSIKCEQNLGHDTMYWYKQDSKKFLKIMFSYNNKELIINETVPNRFSPKSPDKAHLNLHINSLELGDSAVYFCASSQSGLGPEAFFGQGTRLTVV.

This chain connects TRBV12-5 to TRBJ1-2, with a weak D call TRBD1 (5 bases). The CDR3 contains 15 residues. The ends were cut back, 6 bases at V and 6 bases at J, with 20 bases in the middle. Looked up from germline, CDR1 is LGHNT and CDR2 is FRNRAP. The CDR3 bases are TGTGCTAGTGGCCACACCGGGAGATTAGGGGATGGCTACACCTTC. The encoded protein is CASGHTGRLGDGYTF.

The chain links TRBV12-3 or TRBV12-4 to TRBJ1-1; unclear D gene. V was clipped by 7 bases and J by 6 bases, with 9 bases between them. This CDR3 region has 11 residues. This CDR3 reads CASISPPEAFF. CDR3 sequence (DNA): TGTGCCAGCATCTCGCCCCCTGAAGCTTTCTTT.

This chain connects TRBV13 to TRBJ2-2; D might be TRBD2 (5 bases). The CDR3 spans 17 residues. Germline values: CDR1 PRHDT, CDR2 FYEKMQ (reference sequence). V lost 0 bases, J lost 6 bases, and 17 bases lay in between. The CDR3 bases are TGTGCCAGCAGCTTAGGAACGGGATCCCCGTTGTCCGGGGAGCTGTTTTTT. Its translation: CASSLGTGSPLSGELFF.